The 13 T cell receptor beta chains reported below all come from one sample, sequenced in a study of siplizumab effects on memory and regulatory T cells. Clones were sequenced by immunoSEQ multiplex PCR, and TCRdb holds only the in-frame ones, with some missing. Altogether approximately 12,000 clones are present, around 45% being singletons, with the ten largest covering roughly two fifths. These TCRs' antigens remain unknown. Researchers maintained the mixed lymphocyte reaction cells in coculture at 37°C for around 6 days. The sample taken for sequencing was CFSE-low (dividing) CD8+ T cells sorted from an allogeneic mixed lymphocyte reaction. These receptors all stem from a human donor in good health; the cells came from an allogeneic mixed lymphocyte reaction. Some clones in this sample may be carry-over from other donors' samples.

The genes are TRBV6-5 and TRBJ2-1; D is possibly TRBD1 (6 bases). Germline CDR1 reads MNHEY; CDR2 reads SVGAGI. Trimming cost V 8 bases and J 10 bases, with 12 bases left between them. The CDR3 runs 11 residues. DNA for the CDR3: TGTGCCAGCGCTACCGGGACAGAGCAGTTCTTC. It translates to CASATGTEQFF.

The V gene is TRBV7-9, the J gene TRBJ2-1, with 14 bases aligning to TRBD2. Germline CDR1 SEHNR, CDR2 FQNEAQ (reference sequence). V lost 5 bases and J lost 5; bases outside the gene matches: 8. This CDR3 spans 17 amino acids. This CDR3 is CASSPGLAGDWNNEQFF. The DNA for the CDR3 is TGTGCCAGCAGCCCGGGACTAGCGGGAGATTGGAACAATGAGCAGTTCTTC.

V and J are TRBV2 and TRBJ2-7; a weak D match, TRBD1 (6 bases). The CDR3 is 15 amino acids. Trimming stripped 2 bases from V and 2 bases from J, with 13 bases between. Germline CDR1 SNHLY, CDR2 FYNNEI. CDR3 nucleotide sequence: TGTGCCAGCAGTGAAAGTGGGGGCAAAGCCTACGAGCAGTACTTC. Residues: CASSESGGKAYEQYF.

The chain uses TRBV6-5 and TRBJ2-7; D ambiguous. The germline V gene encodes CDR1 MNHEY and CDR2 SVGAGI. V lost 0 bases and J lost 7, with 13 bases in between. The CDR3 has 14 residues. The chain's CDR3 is CASSYSPGSAEQYF. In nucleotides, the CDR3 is TGTGCCAGCAGTTACTCTCCGGGTTCGGCGGAGCAGTACTTC.

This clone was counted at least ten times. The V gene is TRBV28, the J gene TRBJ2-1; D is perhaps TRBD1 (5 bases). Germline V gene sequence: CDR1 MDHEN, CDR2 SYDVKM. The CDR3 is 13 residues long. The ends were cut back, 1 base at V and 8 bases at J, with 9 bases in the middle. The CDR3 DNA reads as TGTGCCAGCAGTTTATTGCAGGGTTATGAGCAGTTCTTC. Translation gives CASSLLQGYEQFF.

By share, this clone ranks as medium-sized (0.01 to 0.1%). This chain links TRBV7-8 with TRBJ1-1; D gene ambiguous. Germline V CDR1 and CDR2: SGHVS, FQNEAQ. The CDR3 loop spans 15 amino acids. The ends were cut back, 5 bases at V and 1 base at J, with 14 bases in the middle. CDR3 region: CASSLPTGGNTEAFF. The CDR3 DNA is TGTGCCAGCAGCCTTCCGACGGGAGGGAACACTGAAGCTTTCTTT.

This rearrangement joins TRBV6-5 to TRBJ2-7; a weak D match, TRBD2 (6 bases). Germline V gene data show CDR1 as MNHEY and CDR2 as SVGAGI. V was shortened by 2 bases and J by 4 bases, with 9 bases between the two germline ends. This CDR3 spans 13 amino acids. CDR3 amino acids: CASSYTGEYEQYF. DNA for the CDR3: TGTGCCAGCAGTTACACGGGGGAGTACGAGCAGTACTTC.

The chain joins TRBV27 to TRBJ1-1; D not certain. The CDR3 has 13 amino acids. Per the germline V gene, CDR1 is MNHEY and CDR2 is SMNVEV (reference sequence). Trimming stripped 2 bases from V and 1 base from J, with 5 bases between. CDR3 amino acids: CASSLQTNTEAFF. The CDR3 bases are TGTGCCAGCAGTTTACAGACGAACACTGAAGCTTTCTTT.

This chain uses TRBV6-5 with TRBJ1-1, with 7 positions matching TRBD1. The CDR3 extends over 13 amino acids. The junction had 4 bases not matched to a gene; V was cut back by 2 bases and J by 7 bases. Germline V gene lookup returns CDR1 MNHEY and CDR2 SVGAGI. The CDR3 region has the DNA TGTGCCAGCAGTTACCGGACAGGAGTTGAAGCTTTCTTT. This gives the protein CASSYRTGVEAFF.

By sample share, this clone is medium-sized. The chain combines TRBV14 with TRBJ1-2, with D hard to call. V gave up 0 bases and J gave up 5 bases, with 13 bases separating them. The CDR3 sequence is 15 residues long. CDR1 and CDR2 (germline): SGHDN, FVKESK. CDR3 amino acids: CASSQDSATPYGYTF. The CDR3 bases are TGTGCCAGCAGCCAAGATTCTGCGACCCCGTATGGCTACACCTTC.

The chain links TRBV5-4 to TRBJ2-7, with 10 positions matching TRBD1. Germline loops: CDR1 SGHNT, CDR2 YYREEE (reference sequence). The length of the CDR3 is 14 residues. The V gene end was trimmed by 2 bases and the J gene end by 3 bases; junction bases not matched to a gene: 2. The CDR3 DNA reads TGTGCCAGCAGCTTTGGGACAGGGGACTACGAGCAGTACTTC. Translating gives CASSFGTGDYEQYF.

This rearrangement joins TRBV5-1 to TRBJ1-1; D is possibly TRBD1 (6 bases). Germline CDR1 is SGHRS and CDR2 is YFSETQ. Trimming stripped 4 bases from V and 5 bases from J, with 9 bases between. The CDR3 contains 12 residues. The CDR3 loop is CASSLDRTEAFF. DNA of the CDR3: TGCGCCAGCAGCCTCGACAGGACTGAAGCTTTCTTT.

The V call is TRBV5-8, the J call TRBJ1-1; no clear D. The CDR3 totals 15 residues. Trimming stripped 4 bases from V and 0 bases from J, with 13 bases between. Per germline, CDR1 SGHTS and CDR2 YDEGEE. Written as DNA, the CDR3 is TGTGCCAGCAGCGCGACCACCGCCCTGAACACTGAAGCTTTCTTT. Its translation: CASSATTALNTEAFF.